These T cell receptor beta chains were read from a single sample in a study of blood T cell repertoires in COVID-19. Data came from immunoSEQ multiplex PCR; TCRdb stores just in-frame clones and leaves some out. The sample contains about 170,000 clones, roughly 90% of which appear only once. Sequenced: PBMCs or T cells enriched from blood (not recorded which). These receptors were collected from a woman aged 18-29 years who had recovered from COVID-19. Both conserved end residues are trimmed from each CDR3.

12,TRBV29-1,TRBJ1-1,SVEVLYAGTEAF
12,TRBV7-9,TRBJ1-2,ASSLAGVDYGYT
12,TRBV5-1,TRBJ1-5,ASSLETGNQPQH
12,TRBV28,TRBJ2-3,ASSPSGTTDTQY
12,TRBV10-3,TRBJ1-2,AISESMLRGGYT
16,TRBV21-1,TRBJ1-2,ASSMGQPSLALDYGYT
11,TRBV29-1,TRBJ1-6,SVRTGTYSPLH
13,TRBV27,TRBJ1-3,ASSFSGFSGNTIY
12,TRBV3-1/TRBV3-2,TRBJ2-2,ASSQVAGSGELF
13,TRBV27,TRBJ2-1,ASSLGVAGFNEQF
19,TRBV19,TRBJ1-5,ASTPGRGQEGLFYSNQPQH
13,TRBV11-2,TRBJ2-7,ASSSQGLAGGEQY
12,TRBV6-5,TRBJ1-4,ASGGQGSIEKLF
11,TRBV25-1,TRBJ1-2,ASSRTGDVSYT
13,TRBV5-1,TRBJ2-7,ASSLGQGGTYEQY
9,TRBV10-3,TRBJ1-1,AIRGTGEAF
14,TRBV7-3,TRBJ2-4,ASSLIAGVDKNIQY
14,TRBV7-2,TRBJ2-1,ASRHSGGSSYNEQF
12,TRBV28,TRBJ1-6,ASSLTGANSPLH
14,TRBV21-1,TRBJ2-1,ASRVEQASSYNEQF
12,TRBV7-2,TRBJ2-1,ASNPKGGAHEQF
12,TRBV5-1,TRBJ2-5,ASSLGRERGTQY